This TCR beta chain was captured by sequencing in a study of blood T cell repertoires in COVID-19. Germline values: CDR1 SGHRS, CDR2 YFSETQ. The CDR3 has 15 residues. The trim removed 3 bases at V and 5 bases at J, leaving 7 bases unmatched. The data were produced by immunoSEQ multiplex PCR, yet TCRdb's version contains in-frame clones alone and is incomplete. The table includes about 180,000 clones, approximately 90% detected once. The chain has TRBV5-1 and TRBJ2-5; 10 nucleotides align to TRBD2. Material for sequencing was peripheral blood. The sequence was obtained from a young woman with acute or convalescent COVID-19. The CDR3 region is CASSYTSGTWETQYF. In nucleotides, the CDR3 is TGCGCCAGCAGCTACACTAGCGGGACGTGGGAGACCCAGTACTTC.